The next 14 T cell receptor beta chains were all read from a single sample in a study of control samples from healthy donors and cancer patients. Here immunoSEQ multiplex PCR was the method, and the copy in TCRdb shows in-frame clones only, minus some. Among 95,000 to 150,000 clones listed, 85% to 90% were seen once. Material for sequencing was blood. These TCRs come from a man younger than 45 in good health.

The rearrangement links TRBV9 to TRBJ1-2; no clear D. The V end was cut by 4 bases, the J end by 8 bases, with 6 bases between. The CDR3 contains 10 residues. CDR1 SGDLS and CDR2 YYNGEE come from the germline V gene. The CDR3 reads CASSPQGYTF. As DNA, the CDR3 is TGTGCCAGCAGCCCCCAGGGCTACACCTTC.

The gene calls are TRBV29-1 and TRBJ2-7, with 8 bases identical to TRBD1. This CDR3 has 13 residues. Trimming cost V 5 bases and J 3 bases; bases outside gene matches: 6. CDR1 is SQVTM, CDR2 ANQGSEA, per germline. The CDR3 bases are TGCAGCGTTCACAGGGGGTTGGGCTACGAGCAGTACTTC. Amino acids: CSVHRGLGYEQYF.

The rearrangement uses TRBV9 and TRBJ2-3; 9 positions agree with TRBD2. The CDR3 runs to 16 residues. V dropped 3 bases and J dropped 0; count of bases not matched to a gene: 5. Germline V gives CDR1 SGDLS, CDR2 YYNGEE. This chain's CDR3 is CASSERGDPSTDTQYF. In DNA form, the CDR3 reads TGTGCCAGCAGCGAGCGGGGGGACCCTAGCACAGATACGCAGTATTTT.

This chain connects TRBV5-1 to TRBJ1-5, with TRBD1 as a possible D gene (5 bases). In germline, CDR1 is SGHRS, CDR2 YFSETQ. The ends were cut back, 1 base at V and 7 bases at J, with 15 bases in the middle. The CDR3 has 15 residues. In DNA form, the CDR3 reads TGCGCCAGCAGCTTGATCGGCGGGGGAGGGCAGCCCCAGCATTTT. Protein sequence: CASSLIGGGGQPQHF.

The CDR3 DNA reads as TGTGCCAGCTCACCAAGCGTTGGAGGGGGTTCACCCCTCCACTTT. Its protein is CASSPSVGGGSPLHF. The chain links TRBV18 to TRBJ1-6; perhaps TRBD1 as D (6 bases). The CDR3 totals 15 residues. Germline CDR1 and CDR2: KGHSH and LQKENI. V was cut by 2 bases and J by 9 bases, with 14 bases left in between.

This chain uses TRBV7-7 with TRBJ1-1; 7 nucleotides match TRBD1. The CDR3 is made up of 13 amino acids. Germline loops: CDR1 SSHAT, CDR2 FNYEAQ (reference sequence). The J segment lost 7 bases and the V segment lost 3 bases, leaving 5 bases of the junction unmatched. CDR3 sequence: CASSFPDRVEAFF. The DNA of the CDR3 is TGTGCCAGCAGCTTTCCCGACAGGGTTGAAGCTTTCTTT.

The genes are TRBV5-6 and TRBJ1-2; 9 bases align to TRBD1. The CDR3 covers 12 residues. Germline lookup yields CDR1 SGHDT and CDR2 YYEEEE. The V and J ends lost 3 bases and 7 bases, in that order; junction bases with no gene match: 1. The CDR3, as DNA: TGTGCCAGCAGCTGGACAGGGGCTGGCTACACCTTC. This codes for CASSWTGAGYTF. The full variable domain, completed using reference TRBV5-6 and TRBJ1-2, is DAGVTQSPTHLIKTRGQQVTLRCSPKSGHDTVSWYQQALGQGPQFIFQYYEEEERQRGNFPDRFSGHQFPNYSSELNVNALLLGDSALYLCASSWTGAGYTFGSGTRLTVV.

Concerning this clone: A read error may account for a junction end that differs from germline. The chain links TRBV5-1 to TRBJ2-5; the D is unclear. Per the germline V gene, CDR1 is SGHRS and CDR2 is YFSETQ. There are 14 residues in the CDR3. The CDR3, as DNA: TGCGCCAGCAGCTTGGAGGCCGGTCAAGTGACCCAGTACTTC. Its translation: CASSLEAGQVTQYF.

V usage is TRBV6-1 and J usage is TRBJ1-4; weak D call: TRBD1 (5 bases). The CDR3 is 14 residues long. Germline lookup yields CDR1 MNHNS and CDR2 SASEGT. V was cut by 3 bases and J by 6 bases, with 11 bases left in between. CDR3 nucleotides: TGTGCCAGCAGTGAGGGGGGTTCGGATGAAAAACTGTTTTTT. This translates into CASSEGGSDEKLFF.

V is TRBV7-2 and J is TRBJ1-2, with D unresolved. Looked up from germline, CDR1 is SGHTA and CDR2 is FQGNSA. CDR3 size: 15 residues. With 1 base removed from V and 3 bases from J, the gap between germline ends came to 12 bases. CDR3 bases: TGTGCCAGCAGCTTAGGAGATGCTCCCTACTATGGCTACACCTTC. Translating it yields CASSLGDAPYYGYTF.

This clone occurred a few times. The J gene is TRBJ1-2, the V gene TRBV27, with 8 bases fitting TRBD1. The V gene end was trimmed by 5 bases and the J gene end by 2 bases; junction bases not matched to a gene: 7. CDR3 length equals 15 residues. Germline V gives CDR1 MNHEY, CDR2 SMNVEV (reference sequence). Here the CDR3 DNA reads TGTGCCAGCAGTCCCTTCTGGACAGGGAACTATGGCTACACCTTC. Encoded protein: CASSPFWTGNYGYTF.

The CDR3 sequence: CASSQDPYAGSPLHF. The CDR3 DNA reads TGTGCCAGCAGCCAAGACCCTTACGCGGGATCACCCCTCCACTTT. The chain is built from TRBV14 and TRBJ1-6; D gene uncertain. V was trimmed by 0 bases and J by 10 bases, leaving 13 bases between them. The CDR3 extends over 15 amino acids. Germline loops: CDR1 SGHDN, CDR2 FVKESK.

CDR3 region: CASTNPGLGEETQYF. The CDR3 coding sequence is TGCGCCAGCACCAACCCGGGACTAGGGGAAGAGACCCAGTACTTC. The V call is TRBV5-1, the J call TRBJ2-5; 8 bases are shared with TRBD2. With V trimmed by 6 bases and J by 3 bases, 10 bases remained unmatched. In germline, CDR1 is SGHRS, CDR2 YFSETQ. This CDR3 has 15 amino acids. The full variable domain, its missing parts supplied by reference TRBV5-1 and TRBJ2-5, is KAGVTQTPRYLIKTRGQQVTLSCSPISGHRSVSWYQQTPGQGLQFLFEYFSETQRNKGNFPGRFSGRQFSNSRSEMNVSTLELGDSALYLCASTNPGLGEETQYFGPGTRLLVL.

V usage is TRBV12-3 or TRBV12-4 and J usage is TRBJ1-5; D is uncertain. This CDR3 region has 12 residues. The V end was cut by 6 bases, the J end by 1 base, with 4 bases between. The CDR3: CASRYSNQPQHF. In DNA, the CDR3 is TGTGCCAGCAGGTACAGCAATCAGCCCCAGCATTTT.